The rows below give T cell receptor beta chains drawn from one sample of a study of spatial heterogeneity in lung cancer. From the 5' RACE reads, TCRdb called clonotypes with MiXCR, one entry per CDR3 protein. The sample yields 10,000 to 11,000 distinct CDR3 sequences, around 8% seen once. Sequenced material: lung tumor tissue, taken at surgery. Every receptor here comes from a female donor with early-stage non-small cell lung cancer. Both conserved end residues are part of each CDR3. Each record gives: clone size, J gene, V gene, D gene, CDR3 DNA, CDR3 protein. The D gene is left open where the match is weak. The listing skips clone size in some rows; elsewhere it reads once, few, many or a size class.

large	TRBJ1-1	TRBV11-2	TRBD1	TGTGCCAGCAGCTCCCCGACAGGGTACGCCACTGAAGCTTTCTTT	CASSSPTGYATEAFF
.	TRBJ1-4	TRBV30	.	TGTGCCTCAGGGAGGGCAGGGAGCGAAAAACTGTTTTTT	CASGRAGSEKLFF
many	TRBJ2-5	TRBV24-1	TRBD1	TGTGCCACCAGTGATCTAGCCGGGCAGGGGGCCGAAGAGACCCAGTACTTC	CATSDLAGQGAEETQYF
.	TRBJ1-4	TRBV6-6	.	TGTGCCAGCGTACTTCTCGGGGGCAAGGAAAAACTGTTTTTT	CASVLLGGKEKLFF
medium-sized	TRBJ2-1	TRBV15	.	TGTGCCACCAGCCCCCGAGGTGGTGAGCAGTTCTTC	CATSPRGGEQFF
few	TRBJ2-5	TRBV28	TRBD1	TGTGCCAGCAGTCCCCACCGGACAGGGGAAGAGACCCAGTACTTC	CASSPHRTGEETQYF
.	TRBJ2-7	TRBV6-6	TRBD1	TGTGCCAGCAGTTACTCGGGACAGGGGGCCTACGAGCAGTACTTC	CASSYSGQGAYEQYF
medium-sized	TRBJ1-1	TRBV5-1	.	TGCGCCAGCAGCCCCGCGGGGGCTAGGAACACTGAAGCTTTCTTT	CASSPAGARNTEAFF
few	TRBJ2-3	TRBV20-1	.	TGCAGTGCTAGGGGGGGTAGCGGCCCCACAGATACGCAGTATTTT	CSARGGSGPTDTQYF
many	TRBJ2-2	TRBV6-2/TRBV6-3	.	TGTGCCAGCAGGGGGGTCGGGGCATCCGGGGAGCTGTTTTTT	CASRGVGASGELFF
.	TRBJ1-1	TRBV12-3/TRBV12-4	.	TGTGCCAGCACCCCCGGGGTCGGGCCTGAAGCTTTCTTT	CASTPGVGPEAFF
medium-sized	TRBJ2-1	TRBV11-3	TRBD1	TGTGCCAGCAGCCCCCTGGGACAGGGGAAAAACAATGAGCAGTTCTTC	CASSPLGQGKNNEQFF